The 6 T cell receptor beta chains below were found in one sample sequenced in a study of cytomegalovirus exposure and HLA in healthy donors. PCR involved 60 Vbeta and 13 Jbeta primers. Assay: immunoSEQ multiplex PCR; the TCRdb copy retains only in-frame clones and omits some. The sample includes about 180,000 clones, around 79% of them seen just once. Sequences were obtained from PBMCs. The receptors shown here come from a woman between 40 and 50 years old in good health and CMV-seronegative.

The rearrangement joins TRBV30 to TRBJ1-4; possibly TRBD1 for D (6 bases). Germline lookup yields CDR1 GTSNPN and CDR2 SVGIG (reference sequence). This CDR3 is built from 15 residues. The germline V and J ends were trimmed by 1 base and 6 bases, with 15 bases remaining between them. CDR3 DNA sequence: TGTGCCTGGAGTGCCGGGGCAGGGGAATATGAAAAACTGTTTTTT. It encodes CAWSAGAGEYEKLFF.

The gene calls are TRBV6-1 and TRBJ2-2; tentative D call: TRBD1 (5 bases). V lost 7 bases to trimming and J lost 0 bases, with 9 bases between them. Germline values: CDR1 MNHNS, CDR2 SASEGT. There are 14 residues in the CDR3. In DNA, the CDR3 is TGTGCCAGCATAGCAGGGACGAACACCGGGGAGCTGTTTTTT. Translation: CASIAGTNTGELFF.

This clone appeared once. CDR3 sequence reads: CASSVEAWSYEQYF. The CDR3, as DNA: TGTGCCAGCAGCGTAGAAGCCTGGTCCTACGAGCAGTACTTC. This chain joins TRBV9 and TRBJ2-7; D unclear. This CDR3 region has 14 residues. The germline CDR1 and CDR2 sequences are SGDLS and YYNGEE. Between the trimmed V and J ends, which lost 0 bases and 1 base, there was a span of 8 bases.

V gene TRBV2 combines with J gene TRBJ1-5; D not certain. Germline CDR1 is SNHLY and CDR2 is FYNNEI. V gave up 2 bases and J gave up 0 bases, with 5 bases separating them. The CDR3 totals 14 residues. As DNA, the CDR3 is TGTGCCAGCAGTGAACAGGATAGCAATCAGCCCCAGCATTTT. This translates into CASSEQDSNQPQHF.

The rearrangement uses TRBV18 and TRBJ1-5; TRBD1 matches 9 bases. CDR1 and CDR2 from the germline V gene are KGHSH and LQKENI. The V and J ends lost 5 bases and 2 bases, in that order; junction bases with no gene match: 1. The CDR3 is made up of 14 amino acids. This CDR3 reads CASSDRGGNQPQHF. DNA of the CDR3: TGTGCCAGCTCAGACAGGGGGGGCAATCAGCCCCAGCATTTT.

This clone has only one observation. The same CDR3 is also encoded by other DNA sequences in this sample. The chain is built from TRBV7-8 and TRBJ2-7; 8 bases line up with TRBD1. J lost 3 bases, V lost 3 bases, and 1 base had no gene match. CDR3 size: 13 residues. The germline gives CDR1 SGHVS, CDR2 FQNEAQ. The CDR3 region has the DNA TGTGCCAGCAGCTTGGGACAGGACTACGAGCAGTACTTC. This translates into CASSLGQDYEQYF.